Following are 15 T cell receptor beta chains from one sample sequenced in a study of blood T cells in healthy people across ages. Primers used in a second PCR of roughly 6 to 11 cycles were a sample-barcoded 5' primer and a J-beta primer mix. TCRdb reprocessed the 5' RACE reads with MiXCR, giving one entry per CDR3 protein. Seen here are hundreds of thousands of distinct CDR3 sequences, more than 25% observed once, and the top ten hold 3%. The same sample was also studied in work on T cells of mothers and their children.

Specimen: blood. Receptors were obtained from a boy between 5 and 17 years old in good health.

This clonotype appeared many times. The CDR3 reads CASSPLGRTGYEQYF. The CDR3 region has the DNA TGTGCCAGCAGTCCCCTGGGACGGACAGGCTACGAGCAGTACTTC. V and J are TRBV6-2 or TRBV6-3 and TRBJ2-7, with 7 bases matching TRBD1. Germline V gene sequence: CDR1 MNHEY, CDR2 SVGEGT. The J segment lost 3 bases and the V segment lost 5 bases, leaving 10 bases of the junction unmatched. The CDR3 length is 15 residues.

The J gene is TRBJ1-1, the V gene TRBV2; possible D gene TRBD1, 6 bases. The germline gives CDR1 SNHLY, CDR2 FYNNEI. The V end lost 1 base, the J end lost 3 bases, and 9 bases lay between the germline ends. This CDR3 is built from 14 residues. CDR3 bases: TGTGCCAGCAGTGAAGAAAGGGGGTACACTGAAGCTTTCTTT. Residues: CASSEERGYTEAFF.

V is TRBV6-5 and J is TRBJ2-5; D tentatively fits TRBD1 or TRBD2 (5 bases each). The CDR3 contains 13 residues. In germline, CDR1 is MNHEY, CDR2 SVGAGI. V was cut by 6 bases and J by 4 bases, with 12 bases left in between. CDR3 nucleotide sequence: TGTGCCAGCAGAGGCAGGGACGGAGAGACCCAGTACTTC. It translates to CASRGRDGETQYF.

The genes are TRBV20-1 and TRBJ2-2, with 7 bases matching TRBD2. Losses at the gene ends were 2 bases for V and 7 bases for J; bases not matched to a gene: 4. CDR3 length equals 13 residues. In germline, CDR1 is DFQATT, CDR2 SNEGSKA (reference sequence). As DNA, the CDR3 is TGCAGTGCTAGAACCAGGGAGGGCGGGGAGCTGTTTTTT. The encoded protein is CSARTREGGELFF.

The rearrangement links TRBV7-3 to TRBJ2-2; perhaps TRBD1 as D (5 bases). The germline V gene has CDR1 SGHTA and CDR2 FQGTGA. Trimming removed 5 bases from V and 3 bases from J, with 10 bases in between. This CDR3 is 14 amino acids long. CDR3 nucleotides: TGTGCCAGCAGCCCTCAGGGATACACCGGGGAGCTGTTTTTT. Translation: CASSPQGYTGELFF.

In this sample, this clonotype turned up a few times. The CDR3 loop reads CATSRVFQGDEQYF. The CDR3, as DNA: TGTGCCACCAGCAGAGTGTTCCAGGGTGACGAGCAGTACTTC. J is TRBJ2-7 and V is TRBV15; the D gene is possibly TRBD1 (5 bases). The ends were cut back, 1 base at V and 5 bases at J, with 12 bases in the middle. This CDR3 region has 14 residues. Germline V CDR1 and CDR2: LNHNV, YYDKDF (reference sequence). Combining the CDR3 with reference TRBV15 and TRBJ2-7 gives the whole variable domain DAMVIQNPRYQVTQFGKPVTLSCSQTLNHNVMYWYQQKSSQAPKLLFHYYDKDFNNEADTPDNFQSRRPNTSFCFLDIRSPGLGDTAMYLCATSRVFQGDEQYFGPGTRLTVT.

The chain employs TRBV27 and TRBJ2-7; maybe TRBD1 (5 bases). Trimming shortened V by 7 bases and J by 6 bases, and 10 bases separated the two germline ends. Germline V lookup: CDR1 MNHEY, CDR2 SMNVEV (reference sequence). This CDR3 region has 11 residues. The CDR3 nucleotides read TGTGCCAGCACGGACACGGGCGAGCAGTACTTC. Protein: CASTDTGEQYF.

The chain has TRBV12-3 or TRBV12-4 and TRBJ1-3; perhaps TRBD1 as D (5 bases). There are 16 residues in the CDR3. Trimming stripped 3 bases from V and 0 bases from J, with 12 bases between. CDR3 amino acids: CASSLAGGNSGNTIYF. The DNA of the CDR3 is TGTGCCAGCAGTTTGGCCGGGGGGAACTCTGGAAACACCATATATTTT.

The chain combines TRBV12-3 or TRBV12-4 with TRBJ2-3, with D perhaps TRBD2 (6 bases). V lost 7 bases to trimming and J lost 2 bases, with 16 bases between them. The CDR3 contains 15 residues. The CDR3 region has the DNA TGTGCCAGCACTCGCCGGGAGAACGTCACAGATACGCAGTATTTT. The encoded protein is CASTRRENVTDTQYF.

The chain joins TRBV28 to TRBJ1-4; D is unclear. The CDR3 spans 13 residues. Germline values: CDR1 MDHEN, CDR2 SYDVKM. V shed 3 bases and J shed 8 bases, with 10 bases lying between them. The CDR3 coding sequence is TGTGCCAGCAGTTTTAAGGGAGGGGAAAAACTGTTTTTT. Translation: CASSFKGGEKLFF.

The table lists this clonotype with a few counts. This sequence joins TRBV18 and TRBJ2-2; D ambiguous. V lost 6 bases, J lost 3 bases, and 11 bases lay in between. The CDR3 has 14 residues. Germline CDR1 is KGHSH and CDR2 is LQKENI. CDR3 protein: CASSPSQDTGELFF. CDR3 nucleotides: TGTGCCAGCTCCCCTTCCCAGGACACCGGGGAGCTGTTTTTT. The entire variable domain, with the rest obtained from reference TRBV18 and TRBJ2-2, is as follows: NAGVMQNPRHLVRRRGQEARLRCSPMKGHSHVYWYRQLPEEGLKFMVYLQKENIIDESGMPKERFSAEFPKEGPSILRIQQVVRGDSAAYFCASSPSQDTGELFFGEGSRLTVL.

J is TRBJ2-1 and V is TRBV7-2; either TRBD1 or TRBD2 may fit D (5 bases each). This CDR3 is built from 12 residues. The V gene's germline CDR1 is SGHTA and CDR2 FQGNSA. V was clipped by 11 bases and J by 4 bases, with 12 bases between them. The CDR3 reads CAALGDYNEQFF. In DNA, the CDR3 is TGTGCCGCACTGGGGGATTACAATGAGCAGTTCTTC. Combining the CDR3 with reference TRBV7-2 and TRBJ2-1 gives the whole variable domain GAGVSQSPSNKVTEKGKDVELRCDPISGHTALYWYRQSLGQGLEFLIYFQGNSAPDKSGLPSDRFSAERTGGSVSTLTIQRTQQEDSAVYLCAALGDYNEQFFGPGTRLTVL.

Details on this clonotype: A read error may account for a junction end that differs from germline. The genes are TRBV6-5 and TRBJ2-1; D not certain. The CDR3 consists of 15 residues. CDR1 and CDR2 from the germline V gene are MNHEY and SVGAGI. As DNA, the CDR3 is TGTGCCAGCAGTTATTCATCGAGCTCCCACAATGAGCAGTTCTTC. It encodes CASSYSSSSHNEQFF.

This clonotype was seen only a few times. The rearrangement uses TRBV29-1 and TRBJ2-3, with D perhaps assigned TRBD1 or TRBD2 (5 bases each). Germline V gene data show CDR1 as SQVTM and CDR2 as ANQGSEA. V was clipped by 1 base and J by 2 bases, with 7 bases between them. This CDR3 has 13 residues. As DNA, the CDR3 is TGCAGCGTTGAAGGGGGGAACACAGATACGCAGTATTTT. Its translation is CSVEGGNTDTQYF.

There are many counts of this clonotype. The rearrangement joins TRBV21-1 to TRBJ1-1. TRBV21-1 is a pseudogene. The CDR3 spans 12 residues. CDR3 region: CASSLLDTEAFF. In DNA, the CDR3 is TGTGCCAGCAGCCTTTTGGACACTGAAGCTTTCTTT.